These T cell receptor beta chains were read from a single sample in a study of blood T cell repertoires in COVID-19. Sequencing used immunoSEQ multiplex PCR; TCRdb keeps in-frame clones, though not all of them. The sample includes 240,000 or so clones, about 90% of them seen just once. The sample taken for sequencing was PBMCs or T cells enriched from blood (not recorded which). The source of these receptors is a woman between 40 and 50 years old with acute COVID-19. The CDR3 runs from the conserved cysteine through the conserved F or W. The D gene is left open where the match is weak. For some rows the clone size is stated as once, few or many, or as a class when expanded; others skip it.

>TRBJ2-7|TRBV29-1|-|-
TGCAGCGCATCGGGGGACCACTACGAGCAGTACTTC
CSASGDHYEQYF
>TRBJ1-1|TRBV15|-|TRBD1
TGTGCCACCAGCAGAGTTGACAGGGTGGGCACTGAAGCTTTCTTT
CATSRVDRVGTEAFF
>TRBJ2-3|TRBV4-2|-|-
TGTGCCAGCAGCCAAGATTTGGCGGGGAACACAGATACGCAGTATTTT
CASSQDLAGNTDTQYF
>TRBJ1-2|TRBV19|once|-
TGTGCCAGTAGTATAGGACAGAGATATGGCTACACCTTC
CASSIGQRYGYTF
>TRBJ1-1|TRBV2|-|TRBD1
TGTGCCAGCAGAGGACAGGGGGCTTCTGAAGCTTTCTTT
CASRGQGASEAFF
>TRBJ1-2|TRBV10-3|-|TRBD1
TGTGCCATCAGTGAAACCGGGACAGGACGCTATGGCTACACCTTC
CAISETGTGRYGYTF
>TRBJ1-1|TRBV13|-|TRBD1
TGTGCCAGCAGCTTTAAGACAGGGTTCACTGAAGCTTTCTTT
CASSFKTGFTEAFF
>TRBJ1-2|TRBV19|-|TRBD1
TGTGCCAGTAGTATTTCACAGGGGCGCGAGTATGGCTACACCTTC
CASSISQGREYGYTF
>TRBJ2-7|TRBV9|-|TRBD2
TGTGCCAGCAGCCCGGGGGGGGCGGGAGCTTTAGAGTACGAGCAGTACTTC
CASSPGGAGALEYEQYF
>TRBJ1-2|TRBV28|-|-
TGTGCCAGCAGTTTTGCCAGTTATGGCTACACCTTC
CASSFASYGYTF